This T cell receptor beta chain was sequenced in a study of glioma-infiltrating T cells (dated by TCRdb to the mid-2010s). With regard to the full study: Glioma tissue, non-neoplastic brain tissue and matched peripheral blood mononuclear cells were used as sources from which TCR alpha- and beta-chain repertoires were sequenced. Each tissue-infiltrating repertoire was compared with the same patient's peripheral blood repertoire to measure divergence between tissue and blood T-cell populations. Three low-grade glioma patients, several primary glioblastoma patients and three non-glioma patients contributing non-neoplastic brain tissue were included in the paired cohort. Study-wide findings and limitations: Small numbers underpinned the group comparisons: several glioblastoma patients, three low-grade glioma patients and three non-neoplastic patients. Very few CDR3 sequences were shared between tissue and blood, attributed to high CDR3 diversity and limited sampling. In non-neoplastic patients, VJ-independent divergence between tissue and blood fell below expectation, whereas in all gliomas, and especially in low-grade gliomas, the divergence rose above expectation.

TCR alpha and beta CDR3 regions were amplified with the iRepertoire nested amplicon-rescue multiplex PCR (arm-PCR) platform from RNA. For one-step reverse transcription and amplification, roughly 85-400 ng of tissue mRNA or PBMC total RNA was used as input. Following bead purification, Illumina adapters were added by a secondary multiplex PCR, and libraries between 200 and 400 bp were gel-purified. The libraries contained internal 6-nucleotide barcodes that were used for demultiplexing. Sequencing of the libraries was done on an Illumina MiSeq using 2x220 or 2x250 nucleotide paired-end reads. The authors processed their data as follows. Paired reads were merged with FLASH 1.2.11 and aligned to the GRCh37 human genome with BWA-MEM before extracting TRA and TRB reads. An IMGT-derived reference of cassette sequences and CDR3 motifs, with pseudogenes included, was used for V and J assignment. Reads were translated in three frames, and productive CDR3s were defined by a C…FGXG motif without stop codons. Unique combinations of V-J cassette pair and CDR3 amino acid sequence were defined as clonotypes. Reads were filtered by Hamming distance, thresholded by each sample's sequence error rate in mapped regions. Starting from the raw public reads, TCRdb applied fastp trimming at Q25, assembled clones with MiXCR and retained in-frame beta chains. Rows are combined by CDR3 protein, so each entry shows the most common genes and DNA. TCRdb's processing, not the authors' own work, is the source of the V and J calls. This sample lists approximately 190,000 distinct CDR3 sequences; around 32% were detected once. The top ten hold 20% to 25% of the sample.

The CDR3 sequence holds 17 residues, the cysteine and phenylalanine included. Left in the record is the CDR3 DNA by itself, 51 bases read in frame from the first base. The CDR1 and CDR2 encoded by the germline V gene are LGHNA and YNFKEQ. Deletion took 1 base off V and 0 bases off J, with a span of 15 bases between the germline ends. This clonotype has a count of ten or more. Its cognate antigen has yet to be identified. No per-base quality is available; no much larger clone lies one base away. Sequenced sample: glioma tissue, nonneoplastic brain tissue, or PBMCs (not recorded which). The rearrangement combines TRBV4-2 with TRBJ1-1; TRBD1 is a weak D gene call, 6 bases matching. The sequence came from a human donor with low-grade glioma or glioblastoma, undergoing nonglioma brain surgery, or in good health (not recorded which). The sequenced DNA: TGTGCCAGCAGCCAAGTGATCCAGGACAGACTGAACACTGAAGCTTTCTTT. This is translated as CASSQVIQDRLNTEAFF.